A single sample gave rise to the 25 T cell receptor beta chains below, sequenced in a study of TIL therapy for anti-PD-1-resistant metastatic lung cancer. The time point denotes: pre-treatment sample, taken before nivolumab and TIL therapy. This was the immunoSEQ v3 assay. Sequencing used immunoSEQ multiplex PCR; TCRdb keeps in-frame clones, though not all of them. Here the sample spans around 19,000 clones, about 80% being singletons. Sequencing was performed on blood, taken at baseline. Receptor source: a person between 30 and 79 years old with non-small cell lung cancer.

The V gene is TRBV5-6, the J gene TRBJ2-7; maybe TRBD2 (5 bases). CDR1 is SGHDT, CDR2 YYEEEE, per germline. With 5 bases removed from V and 3 bases from J, the gap between germline ends came to 18 bases. This CDR3 has 15 amino acids. CDR3 nucleotide sequence: TGTGCCAGCAGTCCCGGGAACCCCTCATACTACGAGCAGTACTTC. Its translation: CASSPGNPSYYEQYF.

The genes are TRBV28 and TRBJ2-3, with 9 bases that match TRBD1. In germline, CDR1 is MDHEN, CDR2 SYDVKM. This CDR3 has 13 amino acids. J gave up 2 bases and V 9 bases, and 3 bases lay outside the gene matches. The CDR3 coding sequence is TGTGCCAGTAAACAGGGGGCCACAGATACGCAGTATTTT. Its translation is CASKQGATDTQYF.

V gene TRBV7-9 combines with J gene TRBJ2-1, with D uncertain. V shed 1 base and J shed 15 bases, with 16 bases lying between them. The germline CDR1 and CDR2 sequences are SEHNR and FQNEAQ (reference sequence). The CDR3 has 13 residues. The chain's CDR3 is CASSLEGTPPGFF. The CDR3 bases are TGTGCCAGCAGCTTAGAAGGAACTCCCCCTGGGTTCTTC.

This chain joins TRBV29-1 and TRBJ2-1; weak D call: TRBD1 (5 bases). The V end lost 3 bases, the J end lost 4 bases, and 7 bases lay between the germline ends. CDR3 length equals 12 residues. Germline V gene lookup returns CDR1 SQVTM and CDR2 ANQGSEA. The CDR3 loop reads CSVDAGYNEQFF. The CDR3, as DNA: TGCAGCGTTGACGCAGGGTACAATGAGCAGTTCTTC.

This chain uses TRBV28 with TRBJ2-5; TRBD1 or TRBD2 may be the D gene (7 bases each). The germline V gene encodes CDR1 MDHEN and CDR2 SYDVKM. CDR3 length: 13 amino acids. V lost 11 bases to trimming and J lost 4 bases, with 17 bases between them. CDR3 sequence (DNA): TGTGCCGTCAGCAGGGGGGGCAGAGAGACCCAGTACTTC. Translated: CAVSRGGRETQYF.

The chain carries TRBV14 and TRBJ2-1, with 8 positions matching TRBD1. Unmatched junction bases numbered 18, after V lost 6 bases and J lost 5 bases. Germline CDR1 reads SGHDN; CDR2 reads FVKESK. The CDR3 runs to 18 residues. This chain's CDR3 is CASSSGLRQGREHNEQFF. The CDR3 nucleotides are TGTGCCAGCAGTTCAGGGTTACGACAGGGGCGCGAGCACAATGAGCAGTTCTTC.

The chain couples TRBV5-5 to TRBJ1-5; possibly TRBD1 for D (5 bases). Per the germline V gene, CDR1 is SGHKS and CDR2 is YYEKEE (reference sequence). The CDR3 is 14 amino acids. V lost 9 bases to trimming and J lost 2 bases, with 15 bases between them. The CDR3 sequence is CANRQVGGNQPQHF. The CDR3 coding sequence is TGTGCCAACCGTCAGGTAGGGGGCAATCAGCCCCAGCATTTT. Variable domain in full (rest from reference TRBV5-5 and TRBJ1-5): DAGVTQSPTHLIKTRGQQVTLRCSPISGHKSVSWYQQVLGQGPQFIFQYYEKEERGRGNFPDRFSARQFPNYSSELNVNALLLGDSALYLCANRQVGGNQPQHFGDGTRLSIL.

The count of this clone is one. This chain connects TRBV28 to TRBJ1-1; TRBD1 agrees at 7 bases. The ends lost 7 bases at V and 10 bases at J; junction bases unmatched: 12. This CDR3 has 13 amino acids. CDR1 MDHEN and CDR2 SYDVKM come from the germline V gene. Written as DNA, the CDR3 is TGTGCCAGCACTCCGGGACAGCTTAGCCTAGCTTTCTTT. Amino acids: CASTPGQLSLAFF.

The J gene is TRBJ2-1, the V gene TRBV4-1, with D perhaps matching TRBD2 (5 bases). V was shortened by 0 bases and J by 4 bases, with 10 bases between the two germline ends. The CDR3 loop spans 15 amino acids. The V gene's germline CDR1 is MGHRA and CDR2 YSYEKL. CDR3 sequence reads: CASSQDGSAYNEQFF. The CDR3 DNA sequence: TGCGCCAGCAGCCAAGATGGTAGCGCATACAATGAGCAGTTCTTC.

The chain recombines TRBV9 with TRBJ1-4; maybe TRBD1 (5 bases). The CDR3 runs to 15 residues. Germline CDR1 SGDLS, CDR2 YYNGEE. With 3 bases removed from V and 10 bases from J, the gap between germline ends came to 19 bases. The chain's CDR3 is CASSATDRAGVKLFF. In DNA form, the CDR3 reads TGTGCCAGCAGCGCCACAGACAGAGCGGGTGTAAAACTGTTTTTT.

V gene TRBV7-2 combines with J gene TRBJ1-2; the D is unclear. Trimming removed 4 bases at V and 2 bases at J, with 14 bases between. CDR3 length: 15 amino acids. CDR1 and CDR2 (germline): SGHTA, FQGNSA. CDR3 nucleotides: TGTGCCAGCAGCTCCCCCCGGCAGGCGAACTATGGCTACACCTTC. Translating it yields CASSSPRQANYGYTF. Variable domain in full (rest from reference TRBV7-2 and TRBJ1-2): GAGVSQSPSNKVTEKGKDVELRCDPISGHTALYWYRQSLGQGLEFLIYFQGNSAPDKSGLPSDRFSAERTGGSVSTLTIQRTQQEDSAVYLCASSSPRQANYGYTFGSGTRLTVV.

V is TRBV7-2 and J is TRBJ2-5; D gene ambiguous. The V end lost 1 base, the J end lost 2 bases, and 14 bases lay between the germline ends. The CDR3 is made up of 16 amino acids. CDR1 is SGHTA and CDR2 is FQGNSA in the germline V gene. The CDR3, as DNA: TGTGCCAGCAGCTTAGGATGGTTCGGCGGACAAGAGACCCAGTACTTC. This encodes CASSLGWFGGQETQYF.

The V gene is TRBV5-1, the J gene TRBJ2-1, with TRBD1 as a possible D gene (6 bases). This CDR3 is built from 13 residues. The V and J ends lost 4 bases and 9 bases respectively, with 14 bases between them. Germline CDR1 SGHRS, CDR2 YFSETQ. The CDR3 nucleotides are TGCGCCAGCAGCCCGGTCAGGGGTAGTGAGCAGTTCTTC. It is translated as CASSPVRGSEQFF. Filled out from reference TRBV5-1 and TRBJ2-1, the complete variable domain reads KAGVTQTPRYLIKTRGQQVTLSCSPISGHRSVSWYQQTPGQGLQFLFEYFSETQRNKGNFPGRFSGRQFSNSRSEMNVSTLELGDSALYLCASSPVRGSEQFFGPGTRLTVL.

The V call is TRBV27, the J call TRBJ2-7; D uncertain. Trimming cost V 4 bases and J 2 bases, with 9 bases left between them. CDR1 and CDR2 from the germline V gene are MNHEY and SMNVEV (reference sequence). The CDR3 loop spans 13 amino acids. The CDR3 region is CASSWASTYEQYF. CDR3 nucleotides: TGTGCCAGCAGTTGGGCCAGTACCTACGAGCAGTACTTC.

CDR3 sequence reads: CASSYSTGIGNQPQHF. The DNA for the CDR3 is TGTGCCAGCAGTTACTCGACGGGGATAGGCAATCAGCCCCAGCATTTT. The chain carries TRBV6-6 and TRBJ1-5, with D hard to call. Trimming left V 0 bases short and J 2 bases short, with 11 bases between. Germline CDR1 reads MNHNY; CDR2 reads SVGAGI (reference sequence). The CDR3 is 16 residues long.

V and J are TRBV7-2 and TRBJ1-6, with 7 bases aligning to TRBD1. Germline V lookup: CDR1 SGHTA, CDR2 FQGNSA. Unmatched junction bases numbered 10, after V lost 5 bases and J lost 9 bases. This CDR3 has 15 amino acids. The CDR3 sequence is CASSQGQPQGSPLHF. DNA for the CDR3: TGTGCCAGCAGCCAGGGACAGCCCCAAGGTTCACCCCTCCACTTT.

This chain joins TRBV5-1 and TRBJ2-5; D is uncertain. There are 15 residues in the CDR3. Trimming removed 0 bases from V and 2 bases from J, with 11 bases in between. The V gene's germline CDR1 is SGHRS and CDR2 YFSETQ. CDR3 region: CASSLVGQAQETQYF. As DNA, the CDR3 is TGCGCCAGCAGCTTGGTAGGCCAGGCACAAGAGACCCAGTACTTC.

This clone has only a few counts. The chain couples TRBV9 to TRBJ2-7; 9 positions match TRBD1. The CDR3 is 15 residues long. Germline V gives CDR1 SGDLS, CDR2 YYNGEE. Trimming at V came to 5 bases and at J to 2 bases, leaving 8 bases not matched to a gene. Here the CDR3 DNA reads TGTGCCAGCAGTCCCACCGGGACAGGGCCCTACGAGCAGTACTTC. Translating gives CASSPTGTGPYEQYF.

The chain couples TRBV5-5 to TRBJ1-1; D is unclear. This CDR3 is 12 amino acids long. Germline V gene data show CDR1 as SGHKS and CDR2 as YYEKEE (reference sequence). With 0 bases removed from V and 10 bases from J, the gap between germline ends came to 10 bases. CDR3 DNA sequence: TGTGCCAGCAGCTTGGACCTTCGGGGAGCTTTCTTT. The encoded protein is CASSLDLRGAFF.

V gene TRBV4-3 combines with J gene TRBJ2-2; unclear D gene. Germline V lookup: CDR1 LGHNA, CDR2 YSLEER. Trimming cost V 1 base and J 6 bases, with 9 bases left between them. CDR3 length: 14 amino acids. The CDR3 loop reads CASSQVLVAGELFF. CDR3 sequence (DNA): TGCGCCAGCAGCCAAGTTCTAGTGGCCGGGGAGCTGTTTTTT.

The chain recombines TRBV20-1 with TRBJ2-5; D not resolved. Trimming took 5 bases from V and 2 from J, leaving 6 bases between them. This CDR3 spans 11 amino acids. CDR1 DFQATT and CDR2 SNEGSKA come from the germline V gene (reference sequence). The CDR3 loop is CSAAPQETQYF. DNA for the CDR3: TGCAGTGCTGCCCCTCAAGAGACCCAGTACTTC.

This chain links TRBV5-1 with TRBJ2-2; D is possibly TRBD2 (6 bases). The CDR3 contains 18 residues. Germline V gives CDR1 SGHRS, CDR2 YFSETQ. The V end was cut by 3 bases, the J end by 0 bases, with 18 bases between. CDR3 protein: CASSSAEGTRANTGELFF. DNA of the CDR3: TGCGCCAGCAGCTCCGCCGAGGGGACTCGAGCGAACACCGGGGAGCTGTTTTTT.

The chain carries TRBV28 and TRBJ2-3; TRBD1 agrees at 9 bases. The CDR3 sequence is 16 residues long. The germline gives CDR1 MDHEN, CDR2 SYDVKM. With V trimmed by 5 bases and J by 2 bases, 8 bases remained unmatched. For the CDR3, the DNA is TGTGCCAGCAGTCCAGGGACAGGGTGGCTCACAGATACGCAGTATTTT. Protein: CASSPGTGWLTDTQYF.

The chain uses TRBV4-1 and TRBJ2-2, with 7 bases matching TRBD1. Losses at the gene ends were 6 bases for V and 4 bases for J; bases not matched to a gene: 8. The CDR3 is 15 residues long. Germline CDR1 reads MGHRA; CDR2 reads YSYEKL. CDR3 in amino acids: CASRERQGVTGELFF. The CDR3 bases are TGCGCCAGCAGGGAAAGGCAGGGGGTCACCGGGGAGCTGTTTTTT.

The CDR3 nucleotides are TGTGCCAGCAGGGGGACAGGATCGCCCTACGAGCAGTACTTC. Translation: CASRGTGSPYEQYF. The J gene is TRBJ2-7, the V gene TRBV2, with 8 bases fitting TRBD1. The CDR3 sequence is 14 residues long. The V gene's germline CDR1 is SNHLY and CDR2 FYNNEI. Trimming removed 6 bases from V and 2 bases from J; junction bases left unmatched: 6. The full variable domain, with the rest looked up from reference TRBV2 and TRBJ2-7, is EPEVTQTPSHQVTQMGQEVILRCVPISNHLYFYWYRQILGQKVEFLVSFYNNEISEKSEIFDDQFSVERPDGSNFTLKIRSTKLEDSAMYFCASRGTGSPYEQYFGPGTRLTVT.